The T cell receptor beta chain described here comes from a study of PD-L1 blockade in urothelial cancer. In the study overall: Most patients, about 85% of the roughly 30, were males with bladder-origin cancer. Blood analysis occurred 3 weeks (second dose) and 6 weeks after treatment start. T cells were recovered from blood samples at a median of roughly 150,000.

Only in-frame clones appear in the TCRdb table, and some are missing; sequencing was by immunoSEQ multiplex PCR. Here the sample spans about 130,000 clones, more than 70% being singletons. Specified time point: peripheral blood 6 weeks after treatment start. Disease in patients was locally advanced or metastatic urothelial carcinoma. The germline CDR1 and CDR2 sequences are LNHNV and YYDKDF (reference sequence). V lost 0 bases and J lost 14; bases outside the gene matches: 10. The CDR3 loop spans 15 amino acids. The chain carries TRBV15 and TRBJ2-1; 10 positions match TRBD2. The sequenced sample was PBMCs, obtained around atezolizumab (anti-PD-L1) treatment. This TCR was recovered from a man aged 50-60 years with urothelial cancer. CDR3 coding DNA: TGTGCCACCAGCAGAGATTCGAGCGGGAGGGCCCCGGAGTTCTTC. Translated, it gives CATSRDSSGRAPEFF.